The 29 T cell receptor beta chains listed next were all sequenced from one sample in a study of CD8+ T cells in alopecia areata. Treatment given: oral pan-JAK inhibitor, 5-10 mg twice daily. Isolated RNA was reverse transcribed into cDNA used as the sequencing template. Produced via immunoSEQ multiplex PCR; TCRdb's table is partial and in-frame only. The sample carries about 200,000 clones, less than 65% recorded once. Here the sequenced sample was CD4+ T cells sorted from blood, taken at week 4, from a patient treated with tofacitinib. Every receptor here comes from a human donor with alopecia areata.

This clone was seen only a few times. This chain connects TRBV6-1 to TRBJ2-7; weak D call: TRBD1 (5 bases). The CDR3 is 15 amino acids. Trimming removed 5 bases from V and 0 bases from J, with 14 bases in between. Germline V gene lookup returns CDR1 MNHNS and CDR2 SASEGT. The CDR3 DNA reads as TGTGCCAGCAGTTTCAGGGTGGTCAACTCCTACGAGCAGTACTTC. It specifies CASSFRVVNSYEQYF.

J is TRBJ1-5 and V is TRBV10-3; D not certain. This CDR3 is built from 15 residues. Trimming left V 3 bases short and J 7 bases short, with 16 bases between. Germline V gene lookup returns CDR1 ENHRY and CDR2 SYGVKD. The CDR3 coding sequence is TGTGCCATCAGTGATTTCGGAGCTTCGAGGCAGCCCCAGCATTTT. Translation gives CAISDFGASRQPQHF.

The chain has TRBV29-1 and TRBJ1-2, with D unresolved. Trimming left V 0 bases short and J 4 bases short, with 12 bases between. The CDR3 extends over 14 amino acids. From germline, CDR1 is SQVTM and CDR2 ANQGSEA. The chain's CDR3 is CSVEDLGISYGYTF. In DNA form, the CDR3 reads TGCAGCGTTGAAGATCTCGGGATCTCCTATGGCTACACCTTC.

The J gene is TRBJ2-1, the V gene TRBV4-1, with 9 nucleotides matching TRBD2. J was trimmed by 6 bases and V by 0 bases; bases with no gene match: 6. This CDR3 is built from 16 residues. CDR1 and CDR2 (germline): MGHRA, YSYEKL. The CDR3 is CASSQDRGTSLNEQFF. The DNA for the CDR3 is TGCGCCAGCAGCCAAGATAGGGGGACTAGCCTCAATGAGCAGTTCTTC.

The V gene is TRBV6-5, the J gene TRBJ2-2; D perhaps matches TRBD2 (6 bases). From germline, CDR1 is MNHEY and CDR2 SVGAGI. Trimming cost V 0 bases and J 6 bases, with 11 bases left between them. This CDR3 has 15 residues. CDR3 protein: CASSYSGGLSGELFF. The CDR3 bases are TGTGCCAGCAGTTACTCCGGGGGTTTATCCGGGGAGCTGTTTTTT.

This clone was picked up one time. This sequence joins TRBV7-2 and TRBJ1-5; 8 positions agree with TRBD1. CDR3 size: 13 residues. Germline V gene sequence: CDR1 SGHTA, CDR2 FQGNSA. The ends lost 5 bases at V and 13 bases at J; junction bases unmatched: 10. This CDR3 is CASSPTGTGLQHF. The DNA of the CDR3 is TGTGCCAGCAGCCCTACAGGGACAGGCCTTCAGCATTTT.

The rearrangement uses TRBV20-1 and TRBJ2-6, with D unresolved. V lost 3 bases and J 6 bases, leaving 3 bases between the germline ends. Germline assignment: CDR1 DFQATT and CDR2 SNEGSKA (reference sequence). The CDR3 consists of 11 residues. CDR3 sequence (DNA): TGCAGTGCTAGGGAGGCCAACGTCCTGACTTTC. Its translation: CSAREANVLTF.

The rearrangement joins TRBV6-5 to TRBJ2-2; D is unclear. V lost 2 bases to trimming and J lost 7 bases, with 8 bases between them. Germline V CDR1 and CDR2: MNHEY, SVGAGI. The CDR3 extends over 13 amino acids. The CDR3 loop reads CASSYVGIGELFF. CDR3 nucleotide sequence: TGTGCCAGCAGTTACGTGGGGATCGGGGAGCTGTTTTTT.

The chain is built from TRBV11-2 and TRBJ1-2; 7 nucleotides agree with TRBD1. V trimming: 3 bases; J trimming: 4 bases; junction bases outside the gene matches: 2. The CDR3 extends over 13 amino acids. CDR1 SGHAT and CDR2 FQNNGV come from the germline V gene. The CDR3 loop is CASSLGQLYGYTF. The CDR3 nucleotides are TGTGCCAGCAGCTTGGGACAGCTCTATGGCTACACCTTC.

The rearrangement links TRBV5-1 to TRBJ2-3, with unresolved D. Germline V gene sequence: CDR1 SGHRS, CDR2 YFSETQ. The CDR3 extends over 14 amino acids. Trimming took off 0 bases at V and 3 bases at J, with 8 bases between the two ends. The CDR3 nucleotides are TGCGCCAGCAGCTTGGGTTTAGAGACAGATACGCAGTATTTT. It translates to CASSLGLETDTQYF.

This clone was counted once. This chain connects TRBV29-1 to TRBJ1-1; unclear D gene. V gave up 5 bases and J gave up 0 bases, with 10 bases separating them. This CDR3 contains 13 residues. Looked up from germline, CDR1 is SQVTM and CDR2 is ANQGSEA. The CDR3: CSVIRLMNTEAFF. The CDR3, as DNA: TGCAGCGTTATTAGGCTCATGAACACTGAAGCTTTCTTT. Filled out from reference TRBV29-1 and TRBJ1-1, the complete variable domain reads SAVISQKPSRDICQRGTSLTIQCQVDSQVTMMFWYRQQPGQSLTLIATANQGSEATYESGFVIDKFPISRPNLTFSTLTVSNMSPEDSSIYLCSVIRLMNTEAFFGQGTRLTVV.

J is TRBJ1-2 and V is TRBV6-1; TRBD1 agrees at 9 bases. Germline CDR1 MNHNS, CDR2 SASEGT. The J segment lost 1 base and the V segment lost 0 bases, leaving 3 bases of the junction unmatched. This CDR3 is built from 16 residues. Here the CDR3 DNA reads TGTGCCAGCAGTGAAGCGCTGACAGGGGGTAACTATGGCTACACCTTC. Translated, it gives CASSEALTGGNYGYTF.

The V call is TRBV5-4, the J call TRBJ1-5; tentatively, D is TRBD1 (5 bases). The CDR3 runs 15 residues. Germline lookup yields CDR1 SGHNT and CDR2 YYREEE (reference sequence). Deletions cut 4 bases from V and 5 bases from J, with 16 bases between. CDR3 in amino acids: CASSQDWLGDQPQHF. The CDR3, as DNA: TGTGCCAGCAGCCAAGATTGGTTGGGGGATCAGCCCCAGCATTTT.

The chain carries TRBV2 and TRBJ2-3; no clear D. V lost 6 bases, J lost 4 bases, and 8 bases lay in between. This CDR3 region has 12 residues. Per germline, CDR1 SNHLY and CDR2 FYNNEI. This CDR3 reads CASRGNADTQYF. CDR3 nucleotide sequence: TGTGCCAGCAGAGGGAACGCAGATACGCAGTATTTT.

V usage is TRBV9 and J usage is TRBJ1-2; D remains unclear. V gave up 0 bases and J gave up 8 bases, with 14 bases separating them. CDR3 length: 14 residues. Germline V gene lookup returns CDR1 SGDLS and CDR2 YYNGEE. As DNA, the CDR3 is TGTGCCAGCAGCGTAGTCAACGAGGGAACGGGCTACACCTTC. It specifies CASSVVNEGTGYTF. Full variable domain (missing parts from reference TRBV9 and TRBJ1-2): DSGVTQTPKHLITATGQRVTLRCSPRSGDLSVYWYQQSLDQGLQFLIQYYNGEERAKGNILERFSAQQFPDLHSELNLSSLELGDSALYFCASSVVNEGTGYTFGSGTRLTVV.

V gene TRBV30 combines with J gene TRBJ1-5; D is ambiguous. The germline gives CDR1 GTSNPN, CDR2 SVGIG (reference sequence). Trimming removed 2 bases from V and 5 bases from J, with 10 bases in between. The CDR3 covers 13 residues. This CDR3 is CAWSWAGDQPQHF. The CDR3 region has the DNA TGTGCCTGGAGTTGGGCAGGTGATCAGCCCCAGCATTTT.

The chain carries TRBV29-1 and TRBJ1-5, with D possibly TRBD1 on 5 matching bases. The CDR3 has 12 amino acids. CDR1 and CDR2 from the germline V gene are SQVTM and ANQGSEA. Trimming removed 4 bases from V and 9 bases from J, with 13 bases in between. The CDR3 loop is CSVGEKGRPQHF. CDR3 sequence (DNA): TGCAGCGTTGGGGAGAAGGGGCGGCCCCAGCATTTT.

The chain couples TRBV29-1 to TRBJ2-7; TRBD1 is a possible D gene (6 bases). V was pared by 4 bases and J by 0 bases, with 13 bases between. Germline lookup yields CDR1 SQVTM and CDR2 ANQGSEA. This CDR3 contains 14 residues. CDR3 DNA: TGCAGCGTTGGGCTCAGGGGCGGCTCCTACGAGCAGTACTTC. It yields the protein CSVGLRGGSYEQYF.

The V gene is TRBV10-1, the J gene TRBJ2-1; D is tentatively TRBD1 or TRBD2 (5 bases each). V lost 4 bases to trimming and J lost 7 bases, with 11 bases between them. This CDR3 is built from 13 residues. Germline loops: CDR1 WNHNN, CDR2 SYGVQD (reference sequence). CDR3 amino acids: CASSVSGQNEQFF. The CDR3, as DNA: TGCGCCAGCAGTGTTTCGGGGCAAAATGAGCAGTTCTTC.

The DNA of the CDR3 is TGTGCCAGCCAAGGGACAGGGGGCGCGATGCTCGAGCAGTACTTC. This encodes CASQGTGGAMLEQYF. The chain recombines TRBV11-2 with TRBJ2-7; 12 positions agree with TRBD1. Trimming cost V 8 bases and J 6 bases; bases outside gene matches: 11. The CDR3 length is 15 residues. Germline assignment: CDR1 SGHAT and CDR2 FQNNGV.

The genes are TRBV29-1 and TRBJ2-3; D not resolved. Germline CDR1 SQVTM, CDR2 ANQGSEA. Trimming cost V 4 bases and J 6 bases, with 5 bases left between them. The CDR3 spans 10 residues. Here the CDR3 DNA reads TGCAGCGTTGGCTACGATACGCAGTATTTT. Its translation: CSVGYDTQYF.

This clone was found once. V is TRBV7-9 and J is TRBJ2-2, with 7 bases identical to TRBD1. The CDR3 is 16 amino acids. V lost 1 base to trimming and J lost 6 bases; unmatched junction nucleotides: 8. Germline CDR1 SEHNR, CDR2 FQNEAQ (reference sequence). The CDR3 DNA is TGTGCCAGCAGCTTAGGAGGACAGGCCCCGGCCGGGGAGCTGTTTTTT. Amino acids: CASSLGGQAPAGELFF. Using reference TRBV7-9 and TRBJ2-2 for the parts outside the CDR3, the full variable domain is DTGVSQNPRHKITKRGQNVTFRCDPISEHNRLYWYRQTLGQGPEFLTYFQNEAQLEKSRLLSDRFSAERPKGSFSTLEIQRTEQGDSAMYLCASSLGGQAPAGELFFGEGSRLTVL.

Comments on this clone: Other DNA sequences of this sample code for an identical CDR3. The V gene is TRBV30, the J gene TRBJ1-2, with no clear D. Germline lookup yields CDR1 GTSNPN and CDR2 SVGIG (reference sequence). V lost 2 bases and J 2 bases, leaving 6 bases between the germline ends. This CDR3 contains 12 residues. The chain's CDR3 is CAWSPGNYGYTF. The CDR3 region has the DNA TGTGCCTGGAGTCCAGGAAACTATGGCTACACCTTC.

V usage is TRBV10-3 and J usage is TRBJ1-2; 9 bases are a match to TRBD1. Germline trimming cut 3 bases from V and 4 bases from J; bases unmatched to any gene: 12. CDR3 length: 17 residues. CDR1 ENHRY and CDR2 SYGVKD come from the germline V gene. In DNA, the CDR3 is TGTGCCATCAGTGACCGGACAGGGGTACTGAAGGTCTATGGCTACACCTTC. Translating it yields CAISDRTGVLKVYGYTF.

As to this clone: The identical CDR3 is also encoded by other nucleotide sequences in the sample. The V and J genes are TRBV30 and TRBJ1-1; D is perhaps TRBD1 (5 bases). There are 13 residues in the CDR3. Germline V gene sequence: CDR1 GTSNPN, CDR2 SVGIG (reference sequence). Trimming removed 0 bases from V and 3 bases from J, with 8 bases in between. Here the CDR3 DNA reads TGTGCCTGGAGTGTACAAGGGGACACTGAAGCTTTCTTT. Translated: CAWSVQGDTEAFF.

For the CDR3, the DNA is TGTGCCTGGTGTAAACAGGGGAACACTGAAGCTTTCTTT. This translates into CAWCKQGNTEAFF. The chain is built from TRBV30 and TRBJ1-1, with a tentative D call TRBD1 (6 bases). This CDR3 contains 13 residues. The germline V gene has CDR1 GTSNPN and CDR2 SVGIG (reference sequence). V was cut by 5 bases and J by 1 base, with 11 bases left in between.

This rearrangement joins TRBV13 to TRBJ1-6, with 7 bases identical to TRBD1. Losses at the gene ends were 2 bases for V and 10 bases for J; bases not matched to a gene: 5. This CDR3 has 14 amino acids. In germline, CDR1 is PRHDT, CDR2 FYEKMQ (reference sequence). CDR3 sequence: CASSLKTGRSPLHF. The CDR3 region has the DNA TGTGCCAGCAGCTTAAAGACAGGGCGATCACCCCTCCACTTT.

The rearrangement uses TRBV29-1 and TRBJ1-1, with D possibly being TRBD1 (5 bases). The CDR3 is 12 amino acids. The V and J ends lost 7 bases and 5 bases respectively, with 14 bases between them. Germline CDR1 reads SQVTM; CDR2 reads ANQGSEA. The CDR3 region is CSASREGTEAFF. The CDR3 DNA reads as TGCAGCGCTTCCAGGGAGGGAACTGAAGCTTTCTTT. Complete variable domain (other parts from reference TRBV29-1 and TRBJ1-1): SAVISQKPSRDICQRGTSLTIQCQVDSQVTMMFWYRQQPGQSLTLIATANQGSEATYESGFVIDKFPISRPNLTFSTLTVSNMSPEDSSIYLCSASREGTEAFFGQGTRLTVV.

This sequence joins TRBV4-2 and TRBJ2-5, with D perhaps matching TRBD1 (6 bases). V gave up 6 bases and J gave up 5 bases, with 19 bases separating them. The CDR3 extends over 15 amino acids. Germline CDR1 and CDR2: LGHNA and YNFKEQ. The CDR3 nucleotides are TGTGCCAGCAGAACTCGACAGGTACCAGGGGAGACCCAGTACTTC. Its translation is CASRTRQVPGETQYF.